This T cell receptor (beta chain) was identified during a study of beta chain features in type 1 diabetes. Study results and limitations: Across all four CD4+ subsets, people with type 1 diabetes showed modestly shorter TCRB CDR3s. A closer apparent resemblance between naive, central memory and Treg TCRB repertoires was seen in patients than in healthy donors.

This CDR3 has 13 residues. Germline loops: CDR1 LNHDA, CDR2 SQIVND (reference sequence). Trimming cost V 10 bases and J 2 bases, with 12 bases left between them. All of the isolated RNA was reverse transcribed, so expressed TCRB transcripts were sequenced. Stem cell-like memory T cell samples came in at an average of roughly 1 million reads. Sequenced by immunoSEQ multiplex PCR; TCRdb stores in-frame clones only, minus some. The sample has around 50,000 clones, around 40% seen once. There was one heparinised blood draw per donor, averaging around 0.11 L. On this clone: Its specificity is unknown.

What was sequenced was stem cell memory CD4+ T cells from blood. The receptor was derived from a young man with type 1 diabetes. This chain joins TRBV19 and TRBJ1-3; D not certain. CDR3 amino acids: CATSADPGNTIYF. The CDR3 DNA is TGTGCCACCAGCGCCGACCCTGGAAACACCATATATTTT.